These T cell receptor beta chains were read from a single sample in a study of technical replicates of blood from several donors. Clones were sequenced by immunoSEQ multiplex PCR, and TCRdb holds only the in-frame ones, with some missing. This sample has around 100,000 clones, with 95% found just once. The sequencing sample was made of T cells isolated from PBMCs. The receptors derive from a human donor in good health. The CDR3 runs from the conserved cysteine through the conserved F or W. Each record gives: J gene, D gene, clone size, V gene, CDR3 protein, CDR3 DNA. D genes are given only for firm matches. Some rows have no size entry. The others give once, few or many, or a class for an expanded clone.

j_call: TRBJ2-7; d_call: TRBD2; clone_size: NA; v_call: TRBV5-4; cdr3_aa: CASSLRLAGEEEQYF; cdr3_nt: TGTGCCAGCAGCTTGCGCCTAGCGGGAGAGGAAGAGCAGTACTTC
j_call: TRBJ1-1; d_call: TRBD1; clone_size: NA; v_call: TRBV30; cdr3_aa: CAWSQGQLAEAFF; cdr3_nt: TGTGCCTGGAGTCAGGGACAGTTGGCCGAAGCTTTCTTT
j_call: TRBJ1-2; d_call: TRBD1; clone_size: NA; v_call: TRBV5-4; cdr3_aa: CASSGQGVGYTF; cdr3_nt: TGTGCCAGCAGCGGACAGGGCGTTGGCTACACCTTC
j_call: TRBJ1-2; d_call: TRBD1; clone_size: NA; v_call: TRBV19; cdr3_aa: CASSILRQGDYGYTF; cdr3_nt: TGTGCCAGTAGTATCTTGAGACAGGGAGACTATGGCTACACCTTC
j_call: TRBJ2-1; d_call: NA; clone_size: NA; v_call: TRBV11-2; cdr3_aa: CASSRQGGNYNEQFF; cdr3_nt: TGTGCCAGCAGCCGGCAAGGCGGAAACTACAATGAGCAGTTCTTC
j_call: TRBJ1-5; d_call: NA; clone_size: NA; v_call: TRBV7-9; cdr3_aa: CASSEGGGLGNQPQHF; cdr3_nt: TGTGCCAGCAGCGAAGGGGGGGGATTAGGCAATCAGCCCCAGCATTTT
j_call: TRBJ1-2; d_call: NA; clone_size: few; v_call: TRBV4-2; cdr3_aa: CASSQVQGGSNYGYTF; cdr3_nt: TGTGCCAGCAGCCAAGTACAAGGGGGATCAAACTATGGCTACACCTTC
j_call: TRBJ1-3; d_call: NA; clone_size: NA; v_call: TRBV10-2; cdr3_aa: CASSVRLGTIYF; cdr3_nt: TGCGCCAGCAGTGTCAGGCTCGGCACCATATATTTT
j_call: TRBJ2-1; d_call: TRBD1; clone_size: NA; v_call: TRBV5-1; cdr3_aa: CASSLGGGEYNEQFF; cdr3_nt: TGCGCCAGCAGCTTGGGAGGGGGCGAGTACAATGAGCAGTTCTTC
j_call: TRBJ2-1; d_call: TRBD2; clone_size: NA; v_call: TRBV2; cdr3_aa: CASSGGTSGPSYNEQFF; cdr3_nt: TGTGCCAGCAGTGGTGGGACTAGCGGGCCTTCCTACAATGAGCAGTTCTTC
j_call: TRBJ2-1; d_call: NA; clone_size: NA; v_call: TRBV25-1; cdr3_aa: CASNPQGHSYNEQFF; cdr3_nt: TGTGCCAGCAATCCCCAGGGCCACTCCTACAATGAGCAGTTCTTC
j_call: TRBJ1-2; d_call: NA; clone_size: NA; v_call: TRBV2; cdr3_aa: CASSEMWTDGYTF; cdr3_nt: TGTGCCAGCAGTGAAATGTGGACAGATGGCTACACCTTC
j_call: TRBJ1-5; d_call: NA; clone_size: NA; v_call: TRBV19; cdr3_aa: CASNMGHSNQPQHF; cdr3_nt: TGTGCCAGTAACATGGGACACTCGAATCAGCCCCAGCATTTT
j_call: TRBJ2-7; d_call: TRBD2; clone_size: NA; v_call: TRBV7-9; cdr3_aa: CASSRSGSPYEQYF; cdr3_nt: TGTGCCAGCAGCAGGAGCGGGAGCCCCTACGAGCAGTACTTC
j_call: TRBJ2-7; d_call: NA; clone_size: NA; v_call: TRBV5-4; cdr3_aa: CASSLLSYEQYF; cdr3_nt: TGTGCCAGCAGCTTGTTATCTTACGAGCAGTACTTC
j_call: TRBJ1-1; d_call: TRBD1; clone_size: NA; v_call: TRBV11-3; cdr3_aa: CASSSGTGSNTEAFF; cdr3_nt: TGTGCCAGCAGTTCCGGGACAGGGTCGAACACTGAAGCTTTCTTT
j_call: TRBJ2-7; d_call: TRBD2; clone_size: NA; v_call: TRBV10-2; cdr3_aa: CASRISGSGSYEQYF; cdr3_nt: TGCGCCAGCAGGATAAGCGGGAGCGGATCCTACGAGCAGTACTTC
j_call: TRBJ2-4; d_call: TRBD1; clone_size: NA; v_call: TRBV6-1; cdr3_aa: CASSENRGHIQYF; cdr3_nt: TGTGCCAGCAGTGAAAACAGGGGTCACATTCAGTACTTC
j_call: TRBJ2-1; d_call: NA; clone_size: NA; v_call: TRBV19; cdr3_aa: CASSRQVTYNEQFF; cdr3_nt: TGTGCCAGTAGTAGACAGGTAACCTACAATGAGCAGTTCTTC
j_call: TRBJ1-3; d_call: TRBD1; clone_size: once; v_call: TRBV5-1; cdr3_aa: CASSSDRAGNTIYF; cdr3_nt: TGCGCCAGCAGCAGTGACAGGGCCGGAAACACCATATATTTT
j_call: TRBJ2-7; d_call: TRBD2; clone_size: once; v_call: TRBV27; cdr3_aa: CASTPLAGSYEQYF; cdr3_nt: TGTGCCAGCACCCCACTAGCGGGCTCCTACGAGCAGTACTTC
j_call: TRBJ2-1; d_call: TRBD2; clone_size: NA; v_call: TRBV7-3; cdr3_aa: CASSPYASGGGSYNEQFF; cdr3_nt: TGTGCCAGCAGCCCCTATGCTAGCGGGGGGGGGTCCTACAATGAGCAGTTCTTC
j_call: TRBJ2-5; d_call: NA; clone_size: NA; v_call: TRBV7-2; cdr3_aa: CASSWQETVKTQYF; cdr3_nt: TGTGCCAGCAGCTGGCAGGAAACAGTAAAGACCCAGTACTTC
j_call: TRBJ2-7; d_call: NA; clone_size: NA; v_call: TRBV7-9; cdr3_aa: CASSRPGHLYEQYF; cdr3_nt: TGTGCCAGCAGCCGTCCCGGACATCTATACGAGCAGTACTTC
j_call: TRBJ1-1; d_call: NA; clone_size: NA; v_call: TRBV28; cdr3_aa: CASVYSGGNTEAFF; cdr3_nt: TGTGCCAGCGTTTATTCGGGGGGGAACACTGAAGCTTTCTTT
j_call: TRBJ2-1; d_call: NA; clone_size: NA; v_call: TRBV1; cdr3_aa: CTSSQGREGQANEQFF; cdr3_nt: TGCACCAGCAGCCAGGGGCGGGAGGGCCAGGCCAATGAGCAGTTCTTC
j_call: TRBJ2-7; d_call: NA; clone_size: NA; v_call: TRBV7-2; cdr3_aa: CASSLYQVAEQYF; cdr3_nt: TGTGCCAGCAGCTTATACCAAGTGGCCGAGCAGTACTTC
j_call: TRBJ2-7; d_call: TRBD2; clone_size: NA; v_call: TRBV9; cdr3_aa: CASSAPIAGGNEQYF; cdr3_nt: TGTGCCAGCAGCGCACCTATAGCGGGAGGAAATGAGCAGTACTTC
j_call: TRBJ1-3; d_call: NA; clone_size: NA; v_call: TRBV2; cdr3_aa: CASMGQNSGNTIYF; cdr3_nt: TGTGCCAGCATGGGGCAGAACTCTGGAAACACCATATATTTT
j_call: TRBJ2-7; d_call: NA; clone_size: NA; v_call: TRBV27; cdr3_aa: CASCESVAATYEQYF; cdr3_nt: TGTGCCAGCTGTGAGAGTGTGGCGGCTACCTACGAGCAGTACTTC
j_call: TRBJ2-2; d_call: TRBD1; clone_size: NA; v_call: TRBV4-1; cdr3_aa: CASSQGQSTGELFF; cdr3_nt: TGCGCCAGCAGCCAGGGACAGTCCACCGGGGAGCTGTTTTTT
j_call: TRBJ2-2; d_call: TRBD1; clone_size: NA; v_call: TRBV10-1; cdr3_aa: CASRRQGNTGELFF; cdr3_nt: TGCGCCAGCAGGAGACAGGGGAACACCGGGGAGCTGTTTTTT
j_call: TRBJ2-7; d_call: TRBD1; clone_size: NA; v_call: TRBV19; cdr3_aa: CATAQGAGEQYF; cdr3_nt: TGTGCCACAGCGCAGGGGGCGGGCGAGCAGTACTTC
j_call: TRBJ1-1; d_call: NA; clone_size: NA; v_call: TRBV6-1; cdr3_aa: CASSELPQGPEAFF; cdr3_nt: TGTGCCAGCAGTGAACTCCCACAGGGTCCTGAAGCTTTCTTT
j_call: TRBJ2-1; d_call: NA; clone_size: NA; v_call: TRBV19; cdr3_aa: CASSKGLERDNEQFF; cdr3_nt: TGTGCCAGTAGTAAAGGGCTGGAGCGGGACAATGAGCAGTTCTTC
j_call: TRBJ1-2; d_call: NA; clone_size: NA; v_call: TRBV10-3; cdr3_aa: CAISEVSGGYTF; cdr3_nt: TGTGCCATCAGTGAGGTGAGCGGTGGCTACACCTTC
j_call: TRBJ2-3; d_call: TRBD2; clone_size: NA; v_call: TRBV4-1; cdr3_aa: CASRPGLAGVMTTDTQYF; cdr3_nt: TGCGCCAGTCGGCCGGGACTAGCGGGAGTTATGACCACAGATACGCAGTATTTT
j_call: TRBJ2-7; d_call: TRBD2; clone_size: NA; v_call: TRBV11-3; cdr3_aa: CASSPRTSGYEQYF; cdr3_nt: TGTGCCAGCAGCCCGAGGACTAGCGGCTACGAGCAGTACTTC
j_call: TRBJ2-5; d_call: TRBD1; clone_size: NA; v_call: TRBV6-6; cdr3_aa: CASKGQGGYQETQYF; cdr3_nt: TGTGCCAGCAAAGGACAGGGTGGGTACCAAGAGACCCAGTACTTC
j_call: TRBJ2-1; d_call: TRBD2; clone_size: NA; v_call: TRBV4-3; cdr3_aa: CASSQGLGGLGGNEQFF; cdr3_nt: TGCGCCAGCAGCCAAGGTCTAGGTGGTCTGGGGGGGAATGAGCAGTTCTTC
j_call: TRBJ2-3; d_call: NA; clone_size: NA; v_call: TRBV9; cdr3_aa: CASSANSLEASTDTQYF; cdr3_nt: TGTGCCAGCAGCGCCAATTCACTCGAAGCTAGCACAGATACGCAGTATTTT
j_call: TRBJ1-1; d_call: NA; clone_size: NA; v_call: TRBV27; cdr3_aa: CASSFWGRTEAFF; cdr3_nt: TGTGCCAGCAGTTTTTGGGGGAGGACTGAAGCTTTCTTT
j_call: TRBJ2-7; d_call: NA; clone_size: NA; v_call: TRBV29-1; cdr3_aa: CSVSPPGGLSYEQYF; cdr3_nt: TGCAGCGTTTCTCCACCTGGCGGCCTCTCCTACGAGCAGTACTTC
j_call: TRBJ2-1; d_call: TRBD1; clone_size: NA; v_call: TRBV27; cdr3_aa: CAIMRQGENEQFF; cdr3_nt: TGTGCCATTATGCGACAGGGCGAAAATGAGCAGTTCTTC
j_call: TRBJ2-3; d_call: TRBD2; clone_size: NA; v_call: TRBV9; cdr3_aa: CASSLGLADTDTQYF; cdr3_nt: TGTGCCAGCAGCTTGGGACTAGCGGACACAGATACGCAGTATTTT
j_call: TRBJ1-5; d_call: NA; clone_size: NA; v_call: TRBV6-1; cdr3_aa: CASSEALIGVGQPQHF; cdr3_nt: TGTGCCAGCAGTGAAGCGTTAATCGGGGTCGGTCAGCCCCAGCATTTT
j_call: TRBJ2-3; d_call: TRBD2; clone_size: NA; v_call: TRBV5-6; cdr3_aa: CASSLTSGDLTDTQYF; cdr3_nt: TGTGCCAGCAGCTTAACTAGCGGGGATCTCACAGATACGCAGTATTTT
j_call: TRBJ2-7; d_call: TRBD1; clone_size: NA; v_call: TRBV11-3; cdr3_aa: CASSRTGLPYEQYF; cdr3_nt: TGTGCCAGCAGTAGGACAGGGCTCCCTTACGAGCAGTACTTC
j_call: TRBJ2-3; d_call: NA; clone_size: once; v_call: TRBV4-1; cdr3_aa: CASSPPYVVSTDTQYF; cdr3_nt: TGCGCCAGCAGCCCGCCTTACGTAGTTAGCACAGATACGCAGTATTTT
j_call: TRBJ2-7; d_call: NA; clone_size: NA; v_call: TRBV4-3; cdr3_aa: CASSQEGLGTGWREAYEQYF; cdr3_nt: TGCGCCAGCAGCCAAGAAGGGCTGGGGACAGGGTGGCGGGAGGCCTACGAGCAGTACTTC
j_call: TRBJ1-2; d_call: TRBD1; clone_size: NA; v_call: TRBV11-2; cdr3_aa: CASSLGGHGYTF; cdr3_nt: TGTGCCAGCAGTTTAGGGGGCCATGGCTACACCTTC
j_call: TRBJ1-5; d_call: NA; clone_size: once; v_call: TRBV7-2; cdr3_aa: CASSYLQGDNQPQHF; cdr3_nt: TGTGCCAGCAGCTACCTACAGGGAGACAATCAGCCCCAGCATTTT
j_call: TRBJ2-3; d_call: TRBD1; clone_size: once; v_call: TRBV2; cdr3_aa: CASKTGSPTDTQYF; cdr3_nt: TGTGCCAGTAAGACAGGGAGTCCCACAGATACGCAGTATTTT